What follows are 28 T cell receptor beta chains derived from one specimen sequenced in a study of cytomegalovirus exposure and HLA in healthy donors. Profiled with immunoSEQ multiplex PCR; TCRdb holds only in-frame clones, not every one. The repertoire holds approximately 59,000 clones, with nearly 95% as singletons. The sequenced sample consisted of PBMCs. The source is a man aged 18 to 29 in good health and CMV-seropositive.

The chain uses TRBV5-1 and TRBJ2-3; 9 nucleotides line up with TRBD1. Losses at the gene ends were 4 bases for V and 0 bases for J; bases not matched to a gene: 3. The germline CDR1 and CDR2 sequences are SGHRS and YFSETQ. The length of the CDR3 is 15 residues. CDR3 nucleotide sequence: TGCGCCAGCAGCATAGGACAGGGGAGCACAGATACGCAGTATTTT. As protein: CASSIGQGSTDTQYF.

This sequence joins TRBV9 and TRBJ2-2; 16 bases map to TRBD2. Losses at the gene ends were 3 bases for V and 0 bases for J; bases not matched to a gene: 17. Per the germline V gene, CDR1 is SGDLS and CDR2 is YYNGEE. This CDR3 region has 23 residues. Written as DNA, the CDR3 is TGTGCCAGCAGCGCGCCGGGACTAGCGGGAGGGCTTGTTAATACTCCGAACACCGGGGAGCTGTTTTTT. Its translation: CASSAPGLAGGLVNTPNTGELFF.

The genes are TRBV4-1 and TRBJ1-3; D ambiguous. The CDR3 runs to 17 residues. V shed 2 bases and J shed 1 base, with 15 bases lying between them. The germline gives CDR1 MGHRA, CDR2 YSYEKL. The CDR3 region is CASSQWGFGESGNTIYF. The CDR3 nucleotides read TGCGCCAGCAGCCAATGGGGTTTTGGGGAGTCTGGAAACACCATATATTTT.

V usage is TRBV5-1 and J usage is TRBJ2-3; 11 bases map to TRBD2. The CDR3 consists of 16 residues. Germline V gene lookup returns CDR1 SGHRS and CDR2 YFSETQ. Trimming at V came to 4 bases and at J to 1 base, leaving 5 bases not matched to a gene. The DNA for the CDR3 is TGCGCCAGCAGCGGCACACTAGCGGGAGGCACAGATACGCAGTATTTT. Protein: CASSGTLAGGTDTQYF.

The gene calls are TRBV13 and TRBJ1-1, with 7 bases that match TRBD1. The CDR3 has 16 residues. Germline V gene lookup returns CDR1 PRHDT and CDR2 FYEKMQ (reference sequence). Losses at the gene ends were 5 bases for V and 0 bases for J; bases not matched to a gene: 9. Here the CDR3 DNA reads TGTGCCAGCAGCGACAGGGTTATGGGGATGAACACTGAAGCTTTCTTT. Translating it yields CASSDRVMGMNTEAFF.

The chain couples TRBV5-1 to TRBJ1-2; D is unclear. There are 16 residues in the CDR3. Germline V gives CDR1 SGHRS, CDR2 YFSETQ. Trimming took off 0 bases at V and 8 bases at J, with 20 bases between the two ends. The CDR3 reads CASSLEAGASPGGYTF. The CDR3 DNA reads TGCGCCAGCAGCTTGGAAGCGGGAGCCTCCCCTGGAGGCTACACCTTC. The full variable domain, rest sourced from reference TRBV5-1 and TRBJ1-2, is KAGVTQTPRYLIKTRGQQVTLSCSPISGHRSVSWYQQTPGQGLQFLFEYFSETQRNKGNFPGRFSGRQFSNSRSEMNVSTLELGDSALYLCASSLEAGASPGGYTFGSGTRLTVV.

The J gene is TRBJ2-1, the V gene TRBV5-4; tentative D call: TRBD1 (7 bases). CDR1 is SGHNT, CDR2 YYREEE, per germline (reference sequence). Deletions cut 4 bases from V and 3 bases from J, with 17 bases between. CDR3 size: 16 residues. In DNA form, the CDR3 reads TGTGCCAGCAGCCTTTTGGGGCAGGGGGGCTACAATGAGCAGTTCTTC. Its translation is CASSLLGQGGYNEQFF.

The J gene is TRBJ1-5, the V gene TRBV12-5, with 8 bases lining up with TRBD1. CDR1 is LGHNT and CDR2 is FRNRAP in the germline V gene. The ends lost 2 bases at V and 7 bases at J; junction bases unmatched: 4. The CDR3 covers 14 residues. The DNA for the CDR3 is TGTGCTAGTGGTTTGCTGGACAGGGCGCAGCCCCAGCATTTT. Residues: CASGLLDRAQPQHF.

V is TRBV27 and J is TRBJ2-7, with a possible D match to TRBD2 (5 bases). The V end was cut by 2 bases, the J end by 2 bases, with 7 bases between. The CDR3 is 13 amino acids. Germline V gene lookup returns CDR1 MNHEY and CDR2 SMNVEV (reference sequence). CDR3 bases: TGTGCCAGCAGTTTAACCGGGGCCTACGAGCAGTACTTC. Translating it yields CASSLTGAYEQYF.

The chain links TRBV5-1 to TRBJ2-7; TRBD2 is a possible D gene (6 bases). The V and J ends lost 4 bases and 6 bases respectively, with 14 bases between them. CDR1 is SGHRS, CDR2 YFSETQ, per germline. The CDR3 loop spans 13 amino acids. CDR3 nucleotide sequence: TGCGCCAGCAGCGGACCTCCCGGGGGCGAGCAGTACTTC. This translates into CASSGPPGGEQYF. Drawing the rest from reference TRBV5-1 and TRBJ2-7, the complete variable domain is KAGVTQTPRYLIKTRGQQVTLSCSPISGHRSVSWYQQTPGQGLQFLFEYFSETQRNKGNFPGRFSGRQFSNSRSEMNVSTLELGDSALYLCASSGPPGGEQYFGPGTRLTVT.

This clone showed up many times. In the same sample, other DNA sequences code for this CDR3. The V call is TRBV6-5, the J call TRBJ1-2; TRBD1 is a possible D gene (6 bases). Trimming took 8 bases from V and 8 from J, leaving 15 bases between them. The CDR3 spans 12 residues. The germline gives CDR1 MNHEY, CDR2 SVGAGI. This chain's CDR3 is CASRQGLYGYTF. CDR3 sequence (DNA): TGTGCCAGCCGCCAGGGGCTTTACGGCTACACCTTC.

The rearrangement uses TRBV5-1 and TRBJ2-2; a possible D gene is TRBD1 (6 bases). Germline assignment: CDR1 SGHRS and CDR2 YFSETQ. Deletions cut 5 bases from V and 3 bases from J, with 14 bases between. The CDR3 has 15 residues. CDR3 region: CASRSYQGYTGELFF. CDR3 bases: TGCGCCAGCAGATCTTACCAGGGGTACACCGGGGAGCTGTTTTTT.

The chain links TRBV28 to TRBJ2-3; 11 nucleotides agree with TRBD1. This CDR3 spans 14 amino acids. The trim removed 8 bases at V and 2 bases at J, leaving 3 bases unmatched. From germline, CDR1 is MDHEN and CDR2 SYDVKM. The CDR3 loop reads CASGTGGNTDTQYF. The CDR3 DNA follows: TGTGCCAGCGGGACAGGGGGAAACACAGATACGCAGTATTTT. Full variable domain (outside the CDR3, taken from reference TRBV28 and TRBJ2-3): DVKVTQSSRYLVKRTGEKVFLECVQDMDHENMFWYRQDPGLGLRLIYFSYDVKMKEKGDIPEGYSVSREKKERFSLILESASTNQTSMYLCASGTGGNTDTQYFGPGTRLTVL.

This clone has just one count. This chain joins TRBV27 and TRBJ2-3; the match to TRBD2 covers 13 bases. The CDR3 runs 17 residues. Per germline, CDR1 MNHEY and CDR2 SMNVEV (reference sequence). The junction had 6 bases not matched to a gene; V was cut back by 6 bases and J by 0 bases. The CDR3 DNA follows: TGTGCCAGCAGCGGGACTAGCGGGATTATTAGCACAGATACGCAGTATTTT. Protein product: CASSGTSGIISTDTQYF.

The chain links TRBV7-9 to TRBJ2-1; 9 nucleotides match TRBD2. The CDR3 has 19 amino acids. V was pared by 7 bases and J by 0 bases, with 16 bases of the junction left unmatched. CDR1 and CDR2 (germline): SEHNR, FQNEAQ (reference sequence). In DNA, the CDR3 is TGTGCCAGCACCCCCTTACCCGGGACTAGCAGTAGCTCCTACAATGAGCAGTTCTTC. Translated, it gives CASTPLPGTSSSSYNEQFF.

The rearrangement uses TRBV10-3 and TRBJ2-3; D is ambiguous. Trimming took off 2 bases at V and 3 bases at J, with 6 bases between the two ends. CDR3 length: 13 residues. Germline values: CDR1 ENHRY, CDR2 SYGVKD. CDR3 residues: CAISEENTDTQYF. The CDR3 nucleotides are TGTGCCATCAGTGAGGAGAATACAGATACGCAGTATTTT.

This chain links TRBV10-2 with TRBJ1-2, with 10 positions matching TRBD1. This CDR3 is built from 13 residues. Per the germline V gene, CDR1 is WSHSY and CDR2 is SAAADI. The J segment lost 6 bases and the V segment lost 9 bases, leaving 7 bases of the junction unmatched. DNA of the CDR3: TGCGCCAGTTACCTGGGACAGGGGAATGGCTACACCTTC. The encoded protein is CASYLGQGNGYTF.

This clone was seen once. The rearrangement links TRBV6-5 to TRBJ2-1, with D perhaps matching TRBD1 (6 bases). Looked up from germline, CDR1 is MNHEY and CDR2 is SVGAGI. Trimming took off 7 bases at V and 5 bases at J, with 12 bases between the two ends. The CDR3 runs to 13 residues. The CDR3 sequence is CASTHRVHNEQFF. Written as DNA, the CDR3 is TGTGCCAGCACACACAGGGTCCACAATGAGCAGTTCTTC.

This chain links TRBV7-9 with TRBJ2-5; weak D call: TRBD2 (6 bases). Germline V gene data show CDR1 as SEHNR and CDR2 as FQNEAQ (reference sequence). The V end lost 7 bases, the J end lost 5 bases, and 14 bases lay between the germline ends. The CDR3 covers 13 residues. CDR3 protein: CASTHGGGETQYF. In nucleotides, the CDR3 is TGTGCCAGCACCCACGGGGGTGGGGAGACCCAGTACTTC. The full variable domain, with the rest looked up from reference TRBV7-9 and TRBJ2-5, is DTGVSQNPRHKITKRGQNVTFRCDPISEHNRLYWYRQTLGQGPEFLTYFQNEAQLEKSRLLSDRFSAERPKGSFSTLEIQRTEQGDSAMYLCASTHGGGETQYFGPGTRLLVL.

The chain carries TRBV9 and TRBJ2-3, with 12 nucleotides matching TRBD2. The J segment lost 6 bases and the V segment lost 4 bases, leaving 9 bases of the junction unmatched. The CDR3 loop spans 16 amino acids. Germline-derived CDR1 and CDR2 are SGDLS and YYNGEE. CDR3 in amino acids: CASSFRLAGERDTQYF. The CDR3 DNA sequence: TGTGCCAGCAGCTTCCGACTAGCGGGAGAGAGGGATACGCAGTATTTT.

The V and J genes are TRBV27 and TRBJ2-3; 10 nucleotides match TRBD1. The germline V gene encodes CDR1 MNHEY and CDR2 SMNVEV (reference sequence). V lost 7 bases, J lost 6 bases, and 4 bases stayed unmatched. The CDR3 has 13 residues. In nucleotides, the CDR3 is TGTGCCAGCAAGGGACAGGGGCCCGATACGCAGTATTTT. Protein product: CASKGQGPDTQYF.

This chain links TRBV7-9 with TRBJ1-4; the D is unclear. The V end was cut by 4 bases, the J end by 2 bases, with 11 bases between. The germline CDR1 and CDR2 sequences are SEHNR and FQNEAQ (reference sequence). The CDR3 has 15 residues. DNA for the CDR3: TGTGCCAGCAGCTCCCAGGTTTACACTAATGAAAAACTGTTTTTT. Its translation is CASSSQVYTNEKLFF.

The rearrangement links TRBV30 to TRBJ1-5, with D perhaps TRBD1 (6 bases). The V and J ends lost 0 bases and 4 bases respectively, with 13 bases between them. Germline CDR1 GTSNPN, CDR2 SVGIG (reference sequence). The CDR3 is 15 residues long. The CDR3 protein is CAWSVSGAFNQPQHF. DNA of the CDR3: TGTGCCTGGAGTGTGTCAGGGGCCTTTAATCAGCCCCAGCATTTT.

The chain carries TRBV2 and TRBJ2-7; D unclear. V was pared by 7 bases and J by 3 bases, with 7 bases between. CDR1 is SNHLY and CDR2 is FYNNEI in the germline V gene. CDR3 length: 11 residues. The CDR3: CASTNFYEQYF. The CDR3 region has the DNA TGTGCCAGCACTAACTTCTACGAGCAGTACTTC.

The chain recombines TRBV2 with TRBJ1-2, with a tentative D call TRBD1 (5 bases). Germline lookup yields CDR1 SNHLY and CDR2 FYNNEI. With 6 bases removed from V and 4 bases from J, the gap between germline ends came to 18 bases. CDR3 length: 15 amino acids. CDR3 sequence reads: CASRGDSTVLYGYTF. The CDR3 DNA follows: TGTGCCAGCAGGGGTGACAGTACCGTACTCTATGGCTACACCTTC.

The V call is TRBV7-3, the J call TRBJ2-1, with 9 bases aligning to TRBD2. Germline trimming cut 3 bases from V and 6 bases from J; bases unmatched to any gene: 3. Germline loops: CDR1 SGHTA, CDR2 FQGTGA. The CDR3 sequence is 14 residues long. This chain's CDR3 is CASSFAGGPNEQFF. The CDR3 coding sequence is TGTGCCAGCAGCTTTGCGGGAGGGCCCAATGAGCAGTTCTTC. The full variable domain, completed using reference TRBV7-3 and TRBJ2-1, is GAGVSQTPSNKVTEKGKYVELRCDPISGHTALYWYRQSLGQGPEFLIYFQGTGAADDSGLPNDRFFAVRPEGSVSTLKIQRTERGDSAVYLCASSFAGGPNEQFFGPGTRLTVL.

This clone has just one count. This rearrangement joins TRBV7-9 to TRBJ1-1; D is perhaps TRBD1 (5 bases). The CDR3 totals 13 residues. V lost 5 bases and J 11 bases, leaving 18 bases between the germline ends. Germline V CDR1 and CDR2: SEHNR, FQNEAQ (reference sequence). The CDR3, as DNA: TGTGCCAGCAGCGTTCTGCCCCCAGGGTCGGCTTTCTTT. It codes for CASSVLPPGSAFF.

The chain carries TRBV11-3 and TRBJ2-3; D gene uncertain. V shed 0 bases and J shed 1 base, with 2 bases lying between them. Germline CDR1 and CDR2: SGHNT and YENEEA. The CDR3 sequence is 13 residues long. CDR3 region: CASSLDGTDTQYF. In DNA, the CDR3 is TGTGCCAGCAGCTTAGACGGCACAGATACGCAGTATTTT.